This TCR beta chain was observed in a study of T cell responses to AZD1222 COVID-19 vaccine. Study results and caveats: Nearly half of spike-specific TCRs reportedly target unmutated variant regions. Recipients of two AZD1222 doses showed rising Spike-specific TCR breadth and depth. Clonal diversity was possibly underestimated; the donors were predominantly white British and more often female.

Concerning this clone itself: Its specificity is not known.

Pooled together were second doses at about 4 or about 12 weeks. Germline CDR1 and CDR2: LGHNA and YSLEER. This CDR3 has 15 amino acids. With V trimmed by 5 bases and J by 7 bases, 9 bases remained unmatched. The table came from immunoSEQ multiplex PCR; TCRdb's copy has only in-frame clones and leaves some out. The data hold fewer than 90,000 clones, with approximately 86% observed a single time. V usage is TRBV4-3 and J usage is TRBJ2-1; 9 bases line up with TRBD1. This receptor was taken from an adult who received the AZD1222 COVID-19 vaccine. Sequencing used peripheral blood, obtained 28 days after the second AZD1222 dose. The CDR3 loop is CASSTSGTGWNEQFF. For the CDR3, the DNA is TGCGCCAGCAGCACCTCCGGGACAGGGTGGAATGAGCAGTTCTTC.